This entry lists 27 T cell receptor beta chains sequenced from one sample in a study of blood T cell repertoires in COVID-19. Only in-frame clones appear in the TCRdb table, and some are missing; sequencing was by immunoSEQ multiplex PCR. The repertoire includes approximately 260,000 clones, roughly 88% of them detected once, and approximately 11% sits in the top ten. The sample comprised peripheral blood. The receptor source for this set is a woman in her 70s with acute or convalescent COVID-19.

V and J are TRBV10-3 and TRBJ2-5; TRBD1 might be the D (5 bases). V lost 4 bases, J lost 4 bases, and 10 bases lay in between. The CDR3 has 13 residues. Germline V gives CDR1 ENHRY, CDR2 SYGVKD. CDR3: CAISGQGGETQYF. The CDR3 DNA follows: TGTGCCATCAGTGGTCAGGGTGGAGAGACCCAGTACTTC.

This clone has a count of ten or more. The V and J genes are TRBV12-3 or TRBV12-4 and TRBJ1-2; D is unresolved. V lost 3 bases and J lost 4, with 9 bases in between. CDR3 length equals 13 residues. The CDR3 protein is CASSFMAVYGYTF. CDR3 bases: TGTGCCAGCAGTTTCATGGCGGTCTATGGCTACACCTTC.

The chain links TRBV7-9 to TRBJ1-5, with a tentative D call TRBD1 (6 bases). Deletions cut 5 bases from V and 1 base from J, with 9 bases between. The germline gives CDR1 SEHNR, CDR2 FQNEAQ (reference sequence). The CDR3 sequence is 14 residues long. The CDR3 protein is CASSPQGSNQPQHF. CDR3 sequence (DNA): TGTGCCAGCAGCCCCCAGGGGAGCAATCAGCCCCAGCATTTT.

As to this clone: The same CDR3 also results from other DNA sequences found in this sample. The chain uses TRBV5-6 and TRBJ1-1; D is possibly TRBD1 (6 bases). Trimming removed 2 bases from V and 0 bases from J, with 8 bases in between. Germline V gene sequence: CDR1 SGHDT, CDR2 YYEEEE. The CDR3 runs to 14 residues. CDR3 amino acids: CASSFGQLNTEAFF. DNA of the CDR3: TGTGCCAGCAGCTTCGGACAGCTGAACACTGAAGCTTTCTTT.

The CDR3 is CASSVQGALNTEAFF. The CDR3 bases are TGTGCCAGCAGCGTACAGGGGGCACTCAACACTGAAGCTTTCTTT. This rearrangement joins TRBV7-9 to TRBJ1-1; 9 nucleotides agree with TRBD1. Per germline, CDR1 SEHNR and CDR2 FQNEAQ (reference sequence). The CDR3 is made up of 15 amino acids. The ends lost 5 bases at V and 2 bases at J; junction bases unmatched: 6.

This clone was picked up a small number of times. In DNA, the CDR3 is TGTGCCAGCAGTACGGGACTCAAAGAGACCCAGTACTTC. It is translated as CASSTGLKETQYF. The genes are TRBV12-3 or TRBV12-4 and TRBJ2-5; possible D gene TRBD2, 6 bases. Trimming took off 5 bases at V and 3 bases at J, with 10 bases between the two ends. The CDR3 has 13 residues.

DNA for the CDR3: TGTGCCAGCAGCCAGAAACAGGGAGACGCTGAAGCTTTCTTT. This encodes CASSQKQGDAEAFF. The gene calls are TRBV3-1 (or the pseudogene TRBV3-2) and TRBJ1-1; weak D call: TRBD1 (6 bases). CDR1 is LGHDT and CDR2 is YNNKEL in the germline V gene (reference sequence). There are 14 residues in the CDR3. V shed 3 bases and J shed 6 bases, with 14 bases lying between them.

This chain joins TRBV6-5 and TRBJ2-7; 7 nucleotides align to TRBD2. Germline lookup yields CDR1 MNHEY and CDR2 SVGAGI. The CDR3 totals 15 residues. The V and J ends lost 6 bases and 2 bases, in that order; junction bases with no gene match: 10. For the CDR3, the DNA is TGTGCCAGCAGGACCCTATGGGGGGGAGCCTACGAGCAGTACTTC. Amino acid sequence: CASRTLWGGAYEQYF.

The rearrangement uses TRBV11-2 and TRBJ2-5; D unresolved. This CDR3 region has 13 residues. Germline CDR1 and CDR2: SGHAT and FQNNGV. Trimming removed 2 bases at V and 3 bases at J, with 7 bases between. The CDR3 sequence is CASSLIGEETQYF. The CDR3 bases are TGTGCCAGCAGCTTAATTGGAGAAGAGACCCAGTACTTC.

This clone has a single count. V and J are TRBV30 and TRBJ2-3; TRBD2 agrees at 10 bases. CDR3 length: 16 amino acids. J lost 8 bases, V lost 5 bases, and 16 bases had no gene match. CDR1 and CDR2 from the germline V gene are GTSNPN and SVGIG (reference sequence). The CDR3: CAWGLGLAGAGGTQYF. CDR3 coding DNA: TGTGCCTGGGGTCTTGGGCTAGCGGGGGCCGGAGGTACGCAGTATTTT.

The chain is built from TRBV5-8 and TRBJ2-2, with a possible D match to TRBD1 (6 bases). The germline CDR1 and CDR2 sequences are SGHTS and YDEGEE. This CDR3 contains 17 residues. Trimming took off 2 bases at V and 5 bases at J, with 19 bases between the two ends. The CDR3 nucleotides are TGTGCCAGCAGCTTCCTAACCCTGGCAGGGGCGACCGGGGAGCTGTTTTTT. Its translation: CASSFLTLAGATGELFF.

This clone has at least ten counts. The chain combines TRBV11-2 with TRBJ2-7; D is ambiguous. The CDR3 loop spans 12 amino acids. V was trimmed by 5 bases and J by 7 bases, leaving 12 bases between them. CDR1 and CDR2 (germline): SGHAT, FQNNGV. The CDR3 sequence: CASSPGSLEQYF. As DNA, the CDR3 is TGTGCCAGCAGCCCCGGGTCCCTGGAGCAGTACTTC.

The chain links TRBV11-2 to TRBJ1-1; 7 bases agree with TRBD1. This CDR3 region has 14 residues. J gave up 3 bases and V 5 bases, and 6 bases lay outside the gene matches. Germline values: CDR1 SGHAT, CDR2 FQNNGV. The CDR3 DNA sequence: TGTGCCAGCAGCCGGTGGCAGGGGGACACTGAAGCTTTCTTT. It encodes CASSRWQGDTEAFF. Full variable domain (outside the CDR3, taken from reference TRBV11-2 and TRBJ1-1): EAGVAQSPRYKIIEKRQSVAFWCNPISGHATLYWYQQILGQGPKLLIQFQNNGVVDDSQLPKDRFSAERLKGVDSTLKIQPAKLEDSAVYLCASSRWQGDTEAFFGQGTRLTVV.

This clone was observed a handful of times. The chain carries TRBV6-1 and TRBJ1-3, with D uncertain. Trimming stripped 2 bases from V and 7 bases from J, with 3 bases between. Germline V gene lookup returns CDR1 MNHNS and CDR2 SASEGT. This CDR3 contains 11 residues. CDR3 protein: CASSERNTIYF. The CDR3 DNA sequence: TGTGCCAGCAGTGAACGGAACACCATATATTTT.

This clone was detected only once. V usage is TRBV6-5 and J usage is TRBJ1-1; 11 bases fit TRBD1. Germline assignment: CDR1 MNHEY and CDR2 SVGAGI. Trimming cost V 6 bases and J 11 bases; bases outside gene matches: 14. This CDR3 has 15 amino acids. CDR3 region: CASRSLGTGGFSAFF. The DNA of the CDR3 is TGTGCCAGCAGATCCCTCGGGACAGGGGGATTTTCGGCTTTCTTT.

The CDR3 region is CASSYRQTYQETQYF. As DNA, the CDR3 is TGTGCCAGCAGCTACAGACAGACGTACCAAGAGACCCAGTACTTC. The chain is built from TRBV13 and TRBJ2-5; tentatively, D is TRBD1 (5 bases). Deletions cut 4 bases from V and 0 bases from J, with 12 bases between. This CDR3 spans 15 amino acids. Germline lookup yields CDR1 PRHDT and CDR2 FYEKMQ (reference sequence).

This sequence joins TRBV2 and TRBJ1-2; TRBD1 matches 9 bases. CDR3 length equals 15 residues. V shed 6 bases and J 5 bases; nucleotides not matched to a gene: 10. The germline V gene encodes CDR1 SNHLY and CDR2 FYNNEI. CDR3 sequence: CASRSPGTGHYGYTF. The CDR3 DNA reads as TGTGCCAGCAGATCCCCCGGGACAGGGCATTATGGCTACACCTTC. Using reference TRBV2 and TRBJ1-2 for the parts outside the CDR3, the full variable domain is EPEVTQTPSHQVTQMGQEVILRCVPISNHLYFYWYRQILGQKVEFLVSFYNNEISEKSEIFDDQFSVERPDGSNFTLKIRSTKLEDSAMYFCASRSPGTGHYGYTFGSGTRLTVV.

The genes are TRBV30 and TRBJ1-5; D call uncertain. CDR3 size: 13 residues. Trimming removed 1 base at V and 5 bases at J, with 9 bases between. Germline assignment: CDR1 GTSNPN and CDR2 SVGIG (reference sequence). CDR3 sequence (DNA): TGTGCCTGGAGTGCCAGGTTGGATCAGCCCCAGCATTTT. It translates to CAWSARLDQPQHF.

V is TRBV9 and J is TRBJ1-5; 10 bases align to TRBD1. V shed 3 bases and J 6 bases; nucleotides not matched to a gene: 3. Germline assignment: CDR1 SGDLS and CDR2 YYNGEE. This CDR3 has 14 amino acids. For the CDR3, the DNA is TGTGCCAGCAGCGCCGACAGGGGGCGTCAGCCCCAGCATTTT. This sequence encodes CASSADRGRQPQHF.

The J gene is TRBJ2-7, the V gene TRBV9; TRBD2 is a possible D gene (5 bases). The germline V and J ends were trimmed by 0 bases and 8 bases, with 12 bases remaining between them. Germline V gene lookup returns CDR1 SGDLS and CDR2 YYNGEE. The CDR3 loop spans 13 amino acids. The CDR3 coding sequence is TGTGCCAGCAGCGTAGGACTCGGAGGCAAGCAGTACTTC. It translates to CASSVGLGGKQYF.

The chain links TRBV19 to TRBJ1-2; 9 bases fit TRBD1. Germline V lookup: CDR1 LNHDA, CDR2 SQIVND (reference sequence). The CDR3 sequence is 15 residues long. Trimming at V came to 8 bases and at J to 1 base, leaving 8 bases not matched to a gene. The chain's CDR3 is CASDPGTGFNYGYTF. The DNA of the CDR3 is TGTGCCAGTGACCCCGGGACAGGGTTTAACTATGGCTACACCTTC.

This chain connects TRBV3-1 (or the pseudogene TRBV3-2) to TRBJ2-3, with 9 bases identical to TRBD2. J was trimmed by 2 bases and V by 1 base; bases with no gene match: 7. This CDR3 is built from 17 residues. Germline CDR1 and CDR2: LGHDT and YNNKEL (reference sequence). The CDR3 region has the DNA TGTGCCAGCAGCCAAGGGGTTAGCGGGGGCCTCACAGATACGCAGTATTTT. This codes for CASSQGVSGGLTDTQYF.

This clone has more than one count but fewer than ten. The chain uses TRBV7-9 and TRBJ1-1; 10 positions match TRBD1. Germline values: CDR1 SEHNR, CDR2 FQNEAQ (reference sequence). The J segment lost 2 bases and the V segment lost 3 bases, leaving 3 bases of the junction unmatched. The length of the CDR3 is 15 residues. The CDR3 is CASSLGTGANTEAFF. In DNA, the CDR3 is TGTGCCAGCAGCTTGGGGACAGGGGCTAACACTGAAGCTTTCTTT.

The CDR3 loop is CSATEGGGYTF. CDR3 in DNA: TGCAGTGCCACCGAGGGAGGTGGCTACACCTTC. The V and J genes are TRBV20-1 and TRBJ1-2, with D uncertain. The CDR3 runs to 11 residues. The germline gives CDR1 DFQATT, CDR2 SNEGSKA (reference sequence). V lost 6 bases and J lost 7, with 12 bases in between.

The V gene is TRBV18, the J gene TRBJ2-7, with a possible D match to TRBD2 (5 bases). Per the germline V gene, CDR1 is KGHSH and CDR2 is LQKENI. There are 17 residues in the CDR3. Trimming cost V 0 bases and J 3 bases, with 18 bases left between them. CDR3 DNA: TGTGCCAGCTCACCACCCGGTTTTGAATATGGACTCTACGAGCAGTACTTC. Amino acids: CASSPPGFEYGLYEQYF.

The chain carries TRBV6-2 or TRBV6-3 and TRBJ1-1, with 7 nucleotides matching TRBD1. The V and J ends lost 5 bases and 1 base, in that order; junction bases with no gene match: 7. The CDR3 is 15 amino acids. Germline V lookup: CDR1 MNHEY, CDR2 SVGEGT. The CDR3 is CASSRSGQPNTEAFF. DNA for the CDR3: TGTGCCAGCAGTCGATCGGGACAGCCGAACACTGAAGCTTTCTTT.

V usage is TRBV18 and J usage is TRBJ1-1, with 7 bases matching TRBD1. Trimming at V came to 2 bases and at J to 6 bases, leaving 6 bases not matched to a gene. This CDR3 has 14 residues. The germline gives CDR1 KGHSH, CDR2 LQKENI. The CDR3 is CASSPSTGLAEAFF. The CDR3 DNA reads as TGTGCCAGCTCACCATCGACAGGGCTAGCTGAAGCTTTCTTT.